Shown below are 8 T cell receptor beta chains from a single sample sequenced in a study of OX40 agonist ivuxolimab in advanced cancers. Some clones are missing from TCRdb's copy, which holds only in-frame ones; the method was immunoSEQ multiplex PCR. The profile covers roughly 30,000 clones, with 86% appearing a single time and about 28% taken by the ten largest. This specimen consisted of CD4+ or CD8+ T cells sorted from blood, obtained in a trial of the OX40 agonist ivuxolimab. The receptors were sampled from an adult with an advanced solid tumor such as melanoma, head and neck, liver or kidney cancer.

For the CDR3, the DNA is TGTGCCAGCAGTTTCACACTAGCGGGAGGGACCTACGAGCAGTACTTC. Residues: CASSFTLAGGTYEQYF. The chain couples TRBV27 to TRBJ2-7; 13 nucleotides align to TRBD2. CDR3 length: 16 residues. Germline CDR1 and CDR2: MNHEY and SMNVEV (reference sequence). Germline trimming cut 3 bases from V and 2 bases from J; bases unmatched to any gene: 4.

The V and J genes are TRBV10-1 and TRBJ1-2; 7 bases line up with TRBD1. Trimming took 1 base from V and 4 from J; bases not matched to a gene: 6. This CDR3 has 15 amino acids. The germline V gene has CDR1 WNHNN and CDR2 SYGVQD (reference sequence). The CDR3 DNA follows: TGCGCCAGCAGTGAGTTGCAGGGGGTTTTCTATGGCTACACCTTC. Residues: CASSELQGVFYGYTF.

V gene TRBV28 combines with J gene TRBJ2-6, with 9 bases matching TRBD1. Unmatched junction bases numbered 3, after V lost 6 bases and J lost 0 bases. Germline V gene lookup returns CDR1 MDHEN and CDR2 SYDVKM. CDR3 length: 16 residues. The CDR3 sequence is CASRQTGGSGANVLTF. The DNA of the CDR3 is TGTGCCAGCAGGCAGACAGGGGGCTCTGGGGCCAACGTCCTGACTTTC.

The V gene is TRBV11-2, the J gene TRBJ1-5; 7 bases align to TRBD1. The V gene end was trimmed by 2 bases and the J gene end by 7 bases; junction bases not matched to a gene: 5. Germline V gene lookup returns CDR1 SGHAT and CDR2 FQNNGV. The CDR3 length is 14 residues. CDR3 amino acids: CASSLIGGEQPQHF. The CDR3 DNA follows: TGTGCCAGCAGCTTAATAGGGGGCGAACAGCCCCAGCATTTT.

This chain uses TRBV7-6 with TRBJ1-4; possibly TRBD1 for D (5 bases). Trimming pared 1 base from V and 7 bases from J, leaving 16 bases between. Germline V gene sequence: CDR1 SGHVS, CDR2 FNYEAQ. CDR3 length equals 16 residues. The CDR3 sequence is CASSLDWAGGGEKLFF. The CDR3 coding sequence is TGTGCCAGCAGCTTAGATTGGGCCGGTGGGGGTGAAAAACTGTTTTTT.

J is TRBJ2-7 and V is TRBV4-1; tentatively, D is TRBD1 (6 bases). CDR1 is MGHRA, CDR2 YSYEKL, per germline. The ends were cut back, 0 bases at V and 3 bases at J, with 9 bases in the middle. The CDR3 has 14 residues. The CDR3, as DNA: TGCGCCAGCAGCCAAGACCAGGGGATCTACGAGCAGTACTTC. Its protein is CASSQDQGIYEQYF.

The gene calls are TRBV4-1 and TRBJ1-1, with a tentative D call TRBD1 (6 bases). V lost 0 bases and J 0 bases, leaving 11 bases between the germline ends. CDR1 and CDR2 from the germline V gene are MGHRA and YSYEKL. The CDR3 spans 16 residues. CDR3 bases: TGCGCCAGCAGCCAAGAGGGGGCAGGGATGAACACTGAAGCTTTCTTT. Translating gives CASSQEGAGMNTEAFF.

In regard to this clone: A junction end diverges from the germline sequence, so it may reflect a read error. The chain is built from TRBV7-7 and TRBJ2-3; perhaps TRBD2 as D (6 bases). The CDR3 length is 15 residues. Germline V gene lookup returns CDR1 SSHAT and CDR2 FNYEAQ (reference sequence). The DNA for the CDR3 is TGTGCTAGCAGCTTAAGGCGGGGCAGCACAGATACGCAGTATTTT. Encoded protein: CASSLRRGSTDTQYF.